Presented here are 25 T cell receptor beta chains from one specimen sequenced in a study of shared T cell receptors in the human thymus. Sequenced by immunoSEQ multiplex PCR; TCRdb stores in-frame clones only, minus some. The table lists approximately 730,000 clones, approximately 85% of them singletons. These sequences were also reported in another study, on human thymus T cells.

Material for sequencing was thymocytes. The origin of the receptors is a girl in the first two years of life with a congenital heart defect.

The gene calls are TRBV4-1 and TRBJ1-1; D not certain. From germline, CDR1 is MGHRA and CDR2 YSYEKL. The CDR3 covers 16 residues. Trimming pared 3 bases from V and 3 bases from J, leaving 17 bases between. CDR3 loop: CASSHDYDMTDTEAFF. The CDR3 coding sequence is TGCGCCAGCAGCCACGATTACGACATGACGGACACTGAAGCTTTCTTT.

This chain joins TRBV4-3 and TRBJ1-1; unclear D gene. Trimming pared 0 bases from V and 4 bases from J, leaving 18 bases between. The CDR3 is made up of 17 amino acids. Germline lookup yields CDR1 LGHNA and CDR2 YSLEER. CDR3 DNA: TGCGCCAGCAGCCAAGATGGCGGGTCCACCAGCAGCACTGAAGCTTTCTTT. Residues: CASSQDGGSTSSTEAFF.

The V gene is TRBV6-4, the J gene TRBJ2-5, with 7 bases matching TRBD2. Germline CDR1 MRHNA, CDR2 SNTAGT. V was pared by 6 bases and J by 11 bases, with 12 bases of the junction left unmatched. The CDR3 loop spans 13 amino acids. The CDR3 DNA reads TGTGCCAGCAGGGAAAATGAGGCGGGGGAGCAGTACTTC. This sequence encodes CASRENEAGEQYF.

The chain combines TRBV9 with TRBJ2-3, with D perhaps TRBD2 (5 bases). V lost 4 bases and J 3 bases, leaving 15 bases between the germline ends. Germline V gene lookup returns CDR1 SGDLS and CDR2 YYNGEE. This CDR3 comprises 15 residues. The CDR3 spells CASSYSIALTDTQYF. CDR3 nucleotide sequence: TGTGCCAGCAGCTATTCAATAGCGCTAACAGATACGCAGTATTTT.

The V and J genes are TRBV29-1 and TRBJ1-2, with 9 bases that match TRBD1. The junction had 14 bases not matched to a gene; V was cut back by 5 bases and J by 7 bases. The CDR3 has 15 amino acids. CDR1 is SQVTM and CDR2 is ANQGSEA in the germline V gene. CDR3 sequence: CSVLHRTGEKGGYTF. CDR3 coding DNA: TGCAGCGTTCTACATCGGACAGGGGAGAAAGGTGGCTACACCTTC.

The rearrangement joins TRBV5-4 to TRBJ2-7; 7 nucleotides agree with TRBD1. With V trimmed by 5 bases and J by 3 bases, 14 bases remained unmatched. Germline CDR1 reads SGHNT; CDR2 reads YYREEE (reference sequence). The CDR3 spans 16 residues. The CDR3 sequence is CASSSVRGRNLYEQYF. For the CDR3, the DNA is TGTGCCAGCAGTAGTGTTAGGGGGCGAAACCTCTACGAGCAGTACTTC.

The V and J genes are TRBV7-8 and TRBJ1-2, with D perhaps TRBD1 (6 bases). This CDR3 is 15 amino acids long. Germline assignment: CDR1 SGHVS and CDR2 FQNEAQ. V lost 2 bases and J 3 bases, leaving 13 bases between the germline ends. CDR3 amino acids: CASSLQRGHHYGYTF. The CDR3 DNA reads TGTGCCAGCAGCTTACAGAGGGGACATCACTATGGCTACACCTTC.

This chain links TRBV13 with TRBJ1-2, with D perhaps matching TRBD1 (5 bases). In germline, CDR1 is PRHDT, CDR2 FYEKMQ (reference sequence). The germline V and J ends were trimmed by 4 bases and 4 bases, with 16 bases remaining between them. The length of the CDR3 is 15 residues. The CDR3 here is CASSSPGEGRYGYTF. In DNA, the CDR3 is TGTGCCAGCAGCTCCCCCGGGGAGGGACGCTATGGCTACACCTTC.

The genes are TRBV5-1 and TRBJ1-1; D unresolved. The CDR3 spans 14 residues. CDR1 and CDR2 (germline): SGHRS, YFSETQ. V lost 0 bases and J 5 bases, leaving 11 bases between the germline ends. CDR3 sequence reads: CASSLDRGSTEAFF. The CDR3, as DNA: TGCGCCAGCAGCTTGGATCGGGGATCGACTGAAGCTTTCTTT.

This clone was seen once. V and J are TRBV5-8 and TRBJ1-4; D call uncertain. This CDR3 is 14 amino acids long. Germline V CDR1 and CDR2: SGHTS, YDEGEE. Trimming left V 0 bases short and J 4 bases short, with 7 bases between. CDR3 DNA: TGTGCCAGCAGCTTGGAGCGCCGTAATGAAAAACTGTTTTTT. Amino acid sequence: CASSLERRNEKLFF.

This chain joins TRBV2 and TRBJ1-2; TRBD1 matches at 7 bases. The V segment lost 2 bases and the J segment 1 base; nucleotides outside the gene matches: 16. The CDR3 length is 19 residues. CDR1 and CDR2 from the germline V gene are SNHLY and FYNNEI. The CDR3 DNA is TGTGCCAGCAGTGAAATGGTTGGCGGGACAGAGCTACTTAACTATGGCTACACCTTC. Translated, it gives CASSEMVGGTELLNYGYTF.

This clone was seen only a few times. The V and J genes are TRBV12-5 and TRBJ2-7; 8 nucleotides line up with TRBD1. V shed 6 bases, J shed 3 bases, and the junction held 13 bases outside the gene matches. This CDR3 region has 16 residues. Looked up from germline, CDR1 is LGHNT and CDR2 is FRNRAP. The CDR3 is CASGCRGPPHYYEQYF. The CDR3 bases are TGTGCTAGTGGGTGCAGGGGGCCGCCACATTACTACGAGCAGTACTTC.

This rearrangement joins TRBV28 to TRBJ1-5; maybe TRBD1 (5 bases). Per germline, CDR1 MDHEN and CDR2 SYDVKM. Trimming cost V 6 bases and J 3 bases, with 12 bases left between them. The CDR3 is 14 residues long. CDR3 residues: CASRETEFNQPQHF. The DNA for the CDR3 is TGTGCCAGCAGGGAGACAGAATTCAATCAGCCCCAGCATTTT.

The rearrangement joins TRBV5-1 to TRBJ1-3; D call uncertain. This CDR3 is 15 amino acids long. Germline loops: CDR1 SGHRS, CDR2 YFSETQ. Deletions cut 1 base from V and 0 bases from J, with 8 bases between. In DNA, the CDR3 is TGCGCCAGCAGCTTGACGGTTAGCTCTGGAAACACCATATATTTT. Protein product: CASSLTVSSGNTIYF.

This chain joins TRBV4-1 and TRBJ1-4, with 8 nucleotides matching TRBD1. The CDR3 is made up of 15 amino acids. V was pared by 4 bases and J by 6 bases, with 7 bases of the junction left unmatched. Germline V gene data show CDR1 as MGHRA and CDR2 as YSYEKL. CDR3 sequence: CASSPNRGIDEKLFF. Written as DNA, the CDR3 is TGCGCCAGCAGCCCAAACAGGGGGATTGATGAAAAACTGTTTTTT.

Of note for this clone: The sample contains more than one DNA sequence encoding this CDR3. This chain links TRBV7-2 with TRBJ1-1; 10 nucleotides agree with TRBD1. The CDR3 is 17 amino acids. V trimming: 4 bases; J trimming: 8 bases; junction bases outside the gene matches: 16. Germline CDR1 is SGHTA and CDR2 is FQGNSA. CDR3 coding DNA: TGTGCCAGCAGCTCGACAGGGGGCCTTCCTTGGGGCACCGAAGCTTTCTTT. Amino acid sequence: CASSSTGGLPWGTEAFF.

The rearrangement uses TRBV10-1 and TRBJ2-2, with 12 nucleotides matching TRBD2. Germline V gene lookup returns CDR1 WNHNN and CDR2 SYGVQD (reference sequence). J gave up 0 bases and V 3 bases, and 5 bases lay outside the gene matches. This CDR3 spans 18 amino acids. CDR3 bases: TGCGCCAGCAGTGACCTAGCGGGGGGGAACACGAACACCGGGGAGCTGTTTTTT. Its protein product is CASSDLAGGNTNTGELFF.

The chain has TRBV14 and TRBJ1-1; 7 nucleotides match TRBD1. The CDR3 consists of 12 residues. The V gene end was trimmed by 6 bases and the J gene end by 4 bases; junction bases not matched to a gene: 2. Germline V lookup: CDR1 SGHDN, CDR2 FVKESK. The CDR3 bases are TGTGCCAGCAGACAGGGGTGCACTGAAGCTTTCTTT. It codes for CASRQGCTEAFF.

The chain has TRBV19 and TRBJ1-2; D gene ambiguous. CDR1 is LNHDA, CDR2 SQIVND, per germline (reference sequence). The CDR3 is made up of 14 amino acids. V lost 3 bases and J lost 6, with 14 bases in between. The CDR3 DNA reads as TGTGCCAGTAGTATGTTAGGGTCGGGGAATGGCTACACCTTC. Translation: CASSMLGSGNGYTF.

The chain carries TRBV28 and TRBJ2-1; D might be TRBD2 (5 bases). The ends were cut back, 2 bases at V and 15 bases at J, with 14 bases in the middle. The CDR3 is 12 amino acids. CDR1 is MDHEN, CDR2 SYDVKM, per germline. The CDR3 sequence is CASSLASPGRFF. CDR3 DNA: TGTGCCAGCAGTTTAGCCAGCCCGGGGAGGTTCTTC.

This chain links TRBV6-5 with TRBJ1-5, with unresolved D. The CDR3 totals 15 residues. CDR1 is MNHEY and CDR2 is SVGAGI in the germline V gene. Trimming took 4 bases from V and 6 from J, leaving 16 bases between them. The CDR3 reads CASSSTPGGRQPQHF. The DNA for the CDR3 is TGTGCCAGCAGTTCTACCCCCGGAGGGCGTCAGCCCCAGCATTTT.

This sequence joins TRBV18 and TRBJ2-7; 8 bases are shared with TRBD1. Germline lookup yields CDR1 KGHSH and CDR2 LQKENI. There are 16 residues in the CDR3. J lost 0 bases, V lost 3 bases, and 7 bases had no gene match. This CDR3 is CASSPLTGASSYEQYF. CDR3 in DNA: TGTGCCAGCTCACCTTTGACAGGGGCGAGCTCCTACGAGCAGTACTTC.

This clone was found once. The V call is TRBV11-2, the J call TRBJ2-1; 7 positions agree with TRBD1. The junction had 11 bases not matched to a gene; V was cut back by 5 bases and J by 4 bases. Per the germline V gene, CDR1 is SGHAT and CDR2 is FQNNGV. The CDR3 spans 16 residues. In DNA, the CDR3 is TGTGCCAGCAGCCTCCACACGGGACAGACATACAATGAGCAGTTCTTC. Protein sequence: CASSLHTGQTYNEQFF.

The V call is TRBV28, the J call TRBJ2-6, with D tentatively TRBD2 (6 bases). Trimming cost V 6 bases and J 0 bases, with 15 bases left between them. Per germline, CDR1 MDHEN and CDR2 SYDVKM. This CDR3 has 17 amino acids. For the CDR3, the DNA is TGTGCCAGCAGATTCTCCGGGGGTTTCTCTGGGGCCAACGTCCTGACTTTC. Amino acid sequence: CASRFSGGFSGANVLTF. Variable domain in full (rest from reference TRBV28 and TRBJ2-6): DVKVTQSSRYLVKRTGEKVFLECVQDMDHENMFWYRQDPGLGLRLIYFSYDVKMKEKGDIPEGYSVSREKKERFSLILESASTNQTSMYLCASRFSGGFSGANVLTFGAGSRLTVL.

This chain connects TRBV10-1 to TRBJ2-1; D not certain. CDR3 length equals 15 residues. Germline CDR1 reads WNHNN; CDR2 reads SYGVQD (reference sequence). Trimming left V 5 bases short and J 3 bases short, with 14 bases between. CDR3 nucleotides: TGCGCCAGCAGTCTTTCTGGCCCGCTCTACAATGAGCAGTTCTTC. Translated, it gives CASSLSGPLYNEQFF.